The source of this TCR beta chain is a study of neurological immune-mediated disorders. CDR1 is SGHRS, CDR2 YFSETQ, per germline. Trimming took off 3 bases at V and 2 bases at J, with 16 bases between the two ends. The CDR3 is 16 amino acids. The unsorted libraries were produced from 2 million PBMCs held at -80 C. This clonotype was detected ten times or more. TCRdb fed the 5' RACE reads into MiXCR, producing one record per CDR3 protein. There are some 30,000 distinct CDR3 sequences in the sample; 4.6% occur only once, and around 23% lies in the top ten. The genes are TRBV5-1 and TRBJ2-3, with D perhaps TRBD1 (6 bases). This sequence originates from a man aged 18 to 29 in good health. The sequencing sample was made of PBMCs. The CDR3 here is CASSWGSGALTDTQYF. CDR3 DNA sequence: TGCGCCAGCAGCTGGGGCTCAGGGGCCCTCACAGATACGCAGTATTTT.